Below are 30 T cell receptor beta chains sequenced from a single sample in a study of cytomegalovirus exposure and HLA in healthy donors. The PCR used 60 Vbeta and 13 Jbeta primers. Generated by immunoSEQ multiplex PCR, the TCRdb table keeps only in-frame clones and is missing some. The sample holds about 130,000 clones, around 83% seen once. The specimen sequenced was PBMCs. These receptors were collected from a woman younger than 30 in good health and CMV-seropositive.

The rearrangement links TRBV7-2 to TRBJ2-3, with TRBD2 as a possible D gene (7 bases). This CDR3 comprises 18 residues. Germline-derived CDR1 and CDR2 are SGHTA and FQGNSA. V lost 5 bases and J lost 6, with 27 bases in between. Written as DNA, the CDR3 is TGTGCCAGCAGCGCCCGGGCCGTTCGGGGGGCCGGGGGGGATACGCAGTATTTT. Translation: CASSARAVRGAGGDTQYF. The variable domain in full, with the rest retrieved from reference TRBV7-2 and TRBJ2-3, is GAGVSQSPSNKVTEKGKDVELRCDPISGHTALYWYRQSLGQGLEFLIYFQGNSAPDKSGLPSDRFSAERTGGSVSTLTIQRTQQEDSAVYLCASSARAVRGAGGDTQYFGPGTRLTVL.

The chain combines TRBV29-1 with TRBJ1-1, with D possibly being TRBD1 (5 bases). In germline, CDR1 is SQVTM, CDR2 ANQGSEA. The CDR3 runs 14 residues. The V end was cut by 2 bases, the J end by 5 bases, with 15 bases between. DNA for the CDR3: TGCAGCGTTGAAACAGCCAGGGAAAGGACTGAAGCTTTCTTT. Translated: CSVETARERTEAFF. Supplemented by reference TRBV29-1 and TRBJ1-1, the full variable domain reads SAVISQKPSRDICQRGTSLTIQCQVDSQVTMMFWYRQQPGQSLTLIATANQGSEATYESGFVIDKFPISRPNLTFSTLTVSNMSPEDSSIYLCSVETARERTEAFFGQGTRLTVV.

The rearrangement joins TRBV9 to TRBJ2-3, with 11 bases lining up with TRBD2. V lost 4 bases to trimming and J lost 2 bases; unmatched junction nucleotides: 6. Germline V gene data show CDR1 as SGDLS and CDR2 as YYNGEE. This CDR3 is built from 16 residues. The CDR3 reads CASSPKLAGATDTQYF. DNA of the CDR3: TGTGCCAGCAGCCCCAAACTAGCGGGGGCCACAGATACGCAGTATTTT.

The V gene is TRBV7-9, the J gene TRBJ1-6; 9 bases agree with TRBD1. Trimming took 5 bases from V and 3 from J; bases not matched to a gene: 8. CDR3 size: 17 residues. CDR1 is SEHNR, CDR2 FQNEAQ, per germline (reference sequence). The CDR3 DNA follows: TGTGCCAGCAGCCGCCTTCTGGGACAGGGCTATAATTCACCCCTCCACTTT. Translation: CASSRLLGQGYNSPLHF. The variable domain in full, completed from reference TRBV7-9 and TRBJ1-6, reads DTGVSQNPRHKITKRGQNVTFRCDPISEHNRLYWYRQTLGQGPEFLTYFQNEAQLEKSRLLSDRFSAERPKGSFSTLEIQRTEQGDSAMYLCASSRLLGQGYNSPLHFGNGTRLTVT.

The V and J genes are TRBV29-1 and TRBJ2-2, with D possibly being TRBD1 (6 bases). CDR3 length: 13 residues. Trimming cost V 7 bases and J 6 bases, with 15 bases left between them. Germline V lookup: CDR1 SQVTM, CDR2 ANQGSEA. CDR3 DNA sequence: TGCAGCGGCCTGGCAGGGGCGGCCGGGGAGCTGTTTTTT. Translation gives CSGLAGAAGELFF.

The chain has TRBV10-1 and TRBJ2-1, with a weak D call TRBD2 (7 bases). This CDR3 region has 16 residues. The V gene lost 2 bases and the J gene lost 0 bases, with 11 bases spanning the gap. Per germline, CDR1 WNHNN and CDR2 SYGVQD (reference sequence). The CDR3 sequence is CASSETGGSSYNEQFF. The CDR3 coding sequence is TGCGCCAGCAGTGAGACGGGGGGCAGCTCCTACAATGAGCAGTTCTTC.

V is TRBV28 and J is TRBJ2-1, with 12 bases identical to TRBD2. This CDR3 contains 18 residues. Germline V gene data show CDR1 as MDHEN and CDR2 as SYDVKM. J was trimmed by 0 bases and V by 2 bases; bases with no gene match: 5. This CDR3 is CASSLGLAGWSSYNEQFF. CDR3 in DNA: TGTGCCAGCAGTTTAGGACTAGCGGGATGGAGCTCCTACAATGAGCAGTTCTTC.

The gene calls are TRBV2 and TRBJ2-1, with 14 bases lining up with TRBD2. Germline V gene sequence: CDR1 SNHLY, CDR2 FYNNEI. There are 15 residues in the CDR3. J lost 7 bases, V lost 6 bases, and 5 bases had no gene match. The CDR3 loop reads CASRSGLAGENEQFF. In DNA form, the CDR3 reads TGTGCCAGCAGGTCGGGACTAGCGGGGGAAAATGAGCAGTTCTTC.

This clone was picked up a small number of times. This chain joins TRBV2 and TRBJ2-2, with D tentatively TRBD1 (5 bases). Germline CDR1 SNHLY, CDR2 FYNNEI. The CDR3 spans 15 residues. The germline V and J ends were trimmed by 7 bases and 5 bases, with 17 bases remaining between them. The CDR3: CASKAVQGLTGELFF. The DNA for the CDR3 is TGTGCCAGCAAGGCGGTCCAGGGATTGACCGGGGAGCTGTTTTTT. The full variable domain, completed using reference TRBV2 and TRBJ2-2, is EPEVTQTPSHQVTQMGQEVILRCVPISNHLYFYWYRQILGQKVEFLVSFYNNEISEKSEIFDDQFSVERPDGSNFTLKIRSTKLEDSAMYFCASKAVQGLTGELFFGEGSRLTVL.

Relative to its sample, this clone is medium-sized (0.01 to 0.1%). The chain is built from TRBV25-1 and TRBJ2-3, with D possibly TRBD2 on 6 matching bases. Deletions cut 3 bases from V and 14 bases from J, with 12 bases between. Germline-derived CDR1 and CDR2 are MGHDK and SYGVNS. The CDR3 length is 11 residues. The DNA of the CDR3 is TGTGCCAGCAGTGACGGGCGGGGCGTGTATTTT. Its protein is CASSDGRGVYF.

The chain uses TRBV19 and TRBJ1-5; possible D gene TRBD1, 5 bases. The CDR3 totals 16 residues. Per germline, CDR1 LNHDA and CDR2 SQIVND (reference sequence). CDR3 protein: CQTNTTPREVNQPQHF. The CDR3 DNA reads as TGTCAAACAAACACGACACCCAGGGAGGTCAATCAGCCCCAGCATTTT. Full variable domain (outside the CDR3, taken from reference TRBV19 and TRBJ1-5): DGGITQSPKYLFRKEGQNVTLSCEQNLNHDAMYWYRQDPGQGLRLIYYSQIVNDFQKGDIAEGYSVSREKKESFPLTVTSAQKNPTAFYLCQTNTTPREVNQPQHFGDGTRLSIL.

The chain combines TRBV9 with TRBJ2-7, with 9 bases matching TRBD1. Per the germline V gene, CDR1 is SGDLS and CDR2 is YYNGEE. Trimming took 0 bases from V and 1 from J; bases not matched to a gene: 2. The CDR3 length is 15 residues. The CDR3 region is CASSVGGQGSYEQYF. CDR3 in DNA: TGTGCCAGCAGCGTAGGGGGACAGGGTTCCTACGAGCAGTACTTC.

As for this clone: A read error may account for a junction end that differs from germline. This chain uses TRBV7-9 with TRBJ2-7; no firm D call. The V gene's germline CDR1 is SEHNR and CDR2 FQNEAQ (reference sequence). The CDR3 extends over 13 amino acids. CDR3 DNA: TGTTCCAGCAGCCCTACCCTCGTATACGAGCAGTACTTC. This encodes CSSSPTLVYEQYF.

The rearrangement uses TRBV2 and TRBJ2-3; 8 positions agree with TRBD1. CDR1 is SNHLY, CDR2 FYNNEI, per germline. V lost 6 bases to trimming and J lost 0 bases; unmatched junction nucleotides: 5. This CDR3 region has 15 residues. The CDR3 reads CASRAQGASTDTQYF. The CDR3 nucleotides are TGTGCCAGCAGGGCGCAGGGGGCTAGCACAGATACGCAGTATTTT.

This clone was recorded a few times. The V gene is TRBV25-1, the J gene TRBJ2-7; D is undetermined. Germline V gene sequence: CDR1 MGHDK, CDR2 SYGVNS. The CDR3 has 14 residues. Trimming took 3 bases from V and 2 from J, leaving 11 bases between them. The CDR3 DNA reads as TGTGCCAGCAGTGATGAGAGAACCGCCTACGAGCAGTACTTC. It translates to CASSDERTAYEQYF.

This chain connects TRBV5-1 to TRBJ2-7; 9 nucleotides line up with TRBD1. CDR3 size: 14 residues. Germline CDR1 and CDR2: SGHRS and YFSETQ. V lost 6 bases, J lost 1 base, and 5 bases stayed unmatched. CDR3 DNA sequence: TGCGCCAGCACCAAGGGACAGGGTTCCTACGAGCAGTACTTC. Translated, it gives CASTKGQGSYEQYF.

This clone was seen just once. The chain combines TRBV5-6 with TRBJ1-1; D not certain. V was pared by 4 bases and J by 0 bases, with 13 bases between. The CDR3 extends over 15 amino acids. Germline V gene data show CDR1 as SGHDT and CDR2 as YYEEEE. CDR3 residues: CASSPLAQMNTEAFF. The DNA for the CDR3 is TGTGCCAGCAGCCCTTTGGCACAGATGAACACTGAAGCTTTCTTT.

This chain links TRBV7-3 with TRBJ2-6; a possible D gene is TRBD2 (5 bases). This CDR3 is built from 15 residues. The V gene lost 2 bases and the J gene lost 2 bases, with 7 bases spanning the gap. CDR1 is SGHTA and CDR2 is FQGTGA in the germline V gene. The CDR3: CASSLGGPGANVLTF. The CDR3 coding sequence is TGTGCCAGCAGCTTAGGAGGCCCTGGGGCCAACGTCCTGACTTTC.

This chain connects TRBV5-1 to TRBJ2-5; perhaps TRBD1 as D (6 bases). V was clipped by 3 bases and J by 1 base, with 13 bases between them. Germline CDR1 SGHRS, CDR2 YFSETQ. The CDR3 consists of 15 residues. In nucleotides, the CDR3 is TGCGCCAGCAGCTCAAGAGGGGGTTCCCAAGAGACCCAGTACTTC. It yields the protein CASSSRGGSQETQYF.

This chain joins TRBV2 and TRBJ2-7; D is perhaps TRBD2 (5 bases). Trimming took 2 bases from V and 0 from J, leaving 17 bases between them. Germline CDR1 is SNHLY and CDR2 is FYNNEI. CDR3 size: 17 residues. The chain's CDR3 is CASSEIFPGYNSYEQYF. As DNA, the CDR3 is TGTGCCAGCAGTGAAATTTTTCCGGGATACAACTCCTACGAGCAGTACTTC.

V usage is TRBV18 and J usage is TRBJ2-5; D gene ambiguous. Trimming left V 0 bases short and J 3 bases short, with 8 bases between. This CDR3 region has 14 residues. Germline CDR1 KGHSH, CDR2 LQKENI. Here the CDR3 reads CASSPPSQKETQYF. In DNA form, the CDR3 reads TGTGCCAGCTCACCACCGTCTCAGAAAGAGACCCAGTACTTC.

The chain recombines TRBV27 with TRBJ1-6; 7 bases match TRBD1. The CDR3 sequence is 20 residues long. V dropped 2 bases and J dropped 0; count of bases not matched to a gene: 13. Germline V lookup: CDR1 MNHEY, CDR2 SMNVEV (reference sequence). CDR3: CASSLGRAQGRSSYNSPLHF. CDR3 sequence (DNA): TGTGCCAGCAGTTTAGGCCGGGCACAGGGGCGAAGCTCCTATAATTCACCCCTCCACTTT.

This clone is a singleton in its sample. The chain recombines TRBV5-4 with TRBJ2-5; TRBD2 matches at 7 bases. The CDR3 is made up of 14 amino acids. Germline-derived CDR1 and CDR2 are SGHNT and YYREEE (reference sequence). The V and J ends lost 0 bases and 5 bases, in that order; junction bases with no gene match: 4. CDR3 region: CASSLVGGEETQYF. The CDR3 coding sequence is TGTGCCAGCAGCTTGGTGGGGGGGGAGGAGACCCAGTACTTC.

This clone has only one observation. V gene TRBV7-3 combines with J gene TRBJ2-1, with D maybe TRBD2 (7 bases). Germline assignment: CDR1 SGHTA and CDR2 FQGTGA. The ends were cut back, 1 base at V and 3 bases at J, with 16 bases in the middle. The CDR3 loop spans 17 amino acids. This CDR3 is CASSLRGGGEGYNEQFF. CDR3 in DNA: TGTGCCAGCAGCTTAAGGGGGGGCGGGGAGGGCTACAATGAGCAGTTCTTC. Complete variable domain (other parts from reference TRBV7-3 and TRBJ2-1): GAGVSQTPSNKVTEKGKYVELRCDPISGHTALYWYRQSLGQGPEFLIYFQGTGAADDSGLPNDRFFAVRPEGSVSTLKIQRTERGDSAVYLCASSLRGGGEGYNEQFFGPGTRLTVL.

This chain links TRBV5-1 with TRBJ1-6, with 7 nucleotides matching TRBD1. This CDR3 is 13 amino acids long. V dropped 7 bases and J dropped 5; count of bases not matched to a gene: 3. The germline V gene has CDR1 SGHRS and CDR2 YFSETQ. The CDR3 region has the DNA TGCGCCAGCTCCGGACAGGATAATTCACCCCTCCACTTT. It yields the protein CASSGQDNSPLHF. The variable domain in full, with the rest retrieved from reference TRBV5-1 and TRBJ1-6, is KAGVTQTPRYLIKTRGQQVTLSCSPISGHRSVSWYQQTPGQGLQFLFEYFSETQRNKGNFPGRFSGRQFSNSRSEMNVSTLELGDSALYLCASSGQDNSPLHFGNGTRLTVT.

The V call is TRBV7-3, the J call TRBJ1-5, with TRBD1 as a possible D gene (5 bases). There are 13 residues in the CDR3. Germline V gene lookup returns CDR1 SGHTA and CDR2 FQGTGA. Trimming stripped 1 base from V and 6 bases from J, with 7 bases between. Here the CDR3 reads CASSLSQGQPQHF. For the CDR3, the DNA is TGTGCCAGCAGCTTAAGTCAGGGTCAGCCCCAGCATTTT. The full variable domain, in which reference TRBV7-3 and TRBJ1-5 provide the parts outside the CDR3, is GAGVSQTPSNKVTEKGKYVELRCDPISGHTALYWYRQSLGQGPEFLIYFQGTGAADDSGLPNDRFFAVRPEGSVSTLKIQRTERGDSAVYLCASSLSQGQPQHFGDGTRLSIL.

The chain uses TRBV15 and TRBJ1-4; D is perhaps TRBD1 (5 bases). This CDR3 region has 16 residues. Deletions cut 1 base from V and 6 bases from J, with 15 bases between. Germline V gene data show CDR1 as LNHNV and CDR2 as YYDKDF (reference sequence). CDR3 residues: CATSRGEAGQDEKLFF. The CDR3 DNA sequence: TGTGCCACCAGCAGAGGAGAGGCAGGGCAAGATGAAAAACTGTTTTTT.

V usage is TRBV30 and J usage is TRBJ1-1; D unclear. This CDR3 has 15 amino acids. Deletions cut 0 bases from V and 0 bases from J, with 11 bases between. Germline CDR1 and CDR2: GTSNPN and SVGIG (reference sequence). CDR3 DNA sequence: TGTGCCTGGAGTGTAACGTACAGCCTGAACACTGAAGCTTTCTTT. Protein product: CAWSVTYSLNTEAFF.

CDR3: CASREWQGITGELFF. Here the CDR3 DNA reads TGTGCCAGTCGTGAGTGGCAGGGGATAACCGGGGAGCTGTTTTTT. The chain combines TRBV19 with TRBJ2-2; perhaps TRBD1 as D (6 bases). Trimming shortened V by 8 bases and J by 5 bases, and 18 bases separated the two germline ends. The CDR3 consists of 15 residues. Germline loops: CDR1 LNHDA, CDR2 SQIVND (reference sequence).

This rearrangement joins TRBV2 to TRBJ2-7, with no clear D. V was pared by 4 bases and J by 4 bases, with 14 bases between. The CDR3 has 14 amino acids. Germline loops: CDR1 SNHLY, CDR2 FYNNEI. The CDR3 DNA reads as TGTGCCAGCAGTGCCAGTATTGGGCTTTACGAGCAGTACTTC. Protein sequence: CASSASIGLYEQYF.